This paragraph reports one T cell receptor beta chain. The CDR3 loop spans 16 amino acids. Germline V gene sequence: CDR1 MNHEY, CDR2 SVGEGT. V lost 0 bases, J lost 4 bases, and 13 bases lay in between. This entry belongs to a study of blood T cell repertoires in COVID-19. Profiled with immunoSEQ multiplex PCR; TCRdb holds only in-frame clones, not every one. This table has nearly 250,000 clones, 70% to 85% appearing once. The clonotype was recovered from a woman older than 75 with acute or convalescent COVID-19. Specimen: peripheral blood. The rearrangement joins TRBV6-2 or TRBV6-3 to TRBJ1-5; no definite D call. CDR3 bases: TGTGCCAGCAGTTACTCGGAGGCCTCGGGGAATCAGCCCCAGCATTTT. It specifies CASSYSEASGNQPQHF.